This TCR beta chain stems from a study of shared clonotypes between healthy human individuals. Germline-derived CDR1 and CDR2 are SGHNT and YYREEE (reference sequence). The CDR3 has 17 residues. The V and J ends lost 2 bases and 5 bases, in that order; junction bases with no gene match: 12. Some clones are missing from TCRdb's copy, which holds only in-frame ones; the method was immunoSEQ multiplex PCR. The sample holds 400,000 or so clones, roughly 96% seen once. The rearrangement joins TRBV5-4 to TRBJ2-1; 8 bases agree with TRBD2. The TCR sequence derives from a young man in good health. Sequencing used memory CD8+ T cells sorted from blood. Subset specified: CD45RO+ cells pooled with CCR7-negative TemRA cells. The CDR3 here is CASSLTVNPGLDNEQFF. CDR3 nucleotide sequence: TGTGCCAGCAGCTTAACAGTAAATCCGGGACTAGACAATGAGCAGTTCTTC. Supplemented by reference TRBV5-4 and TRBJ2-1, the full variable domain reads ETGVTQSPTHLIKTRGQQVTLRCSSQSGHNTVSWYQQALGQGPQFIFQYYREEENGRGNFPPRFSGLQFPNYSSELNVNALELDDSALYLCASSLTVNPGLDNEQFFGPGTRLTVL.